This T cell receptor beta chain was captured by sequencing in a study of blood T cell repertoires in COVID-19. Study context: T cells, B-cell-depleted T cells, or PBMCs provided the cDNA or gDNA that served as material.

The CDR3 is 15 residues long. Germline lookup yields CDR1 SGHKS and CDR2 YYEKEE (reference sequence). V shed 1 base and J 4 bases; nucleotides not matched to a gene: 6. The cohort comprised adults aged roughly 18 to 95 years residing in 20 to 30 US areas. Self-reported history from a screening survey and questionnaire set each donor's cohort. As processed by the authors: Counts of nucleated cells, estimated from reference gene primer amplification, were obtained. TCRdb's table, derived via immunoSEQ multiplex PCR, lists solely in-frame clones and lacks some. That table furnishes V, J and clone size, whereas the DNA furnished D and trimming. The sample includes under 450,000 clones, 70% to 90% of them seen just once.

The chain employs TRBV5-5 and TRBJ1-1, with 8 bases fitting TRBD1. The TCR sequence derives from a man aged 30 to 39 who had recovered from COVID-19. The sequencing sample was made of PBMCs or T cells enriched from blood (not recorded which). CDR3 DNA sequence: TGTGCCAGCAGCTTGTCAGGGGGCGCGGGCACTGAAGCTTTCTTT. Amino acids: CASSLSGGAGTEAFF.